Each of the 32 T cell receptor beta chains below was sequenced from the same sample in a study of cytomegalovirus exposure and HLA in healthy donors. Profiling relied on immunoSEQ multiplex PCR, and the TCRdb table lists in-frame clones only, not all of them. This sample has over 100,000 clones, with 80% to 90% found just once. Sequenced input: PBMCs. The receptor source for this set is a woman in her late teens or twenties in good health and CMV-seronegative.

This clone was detected a few times. The V call is TRBV19, the J call TRBJ1-4; D perhaps matches TRBD1 (6 bases). The germline CDR1 and CDR2 sequences are LNHDA and SQIVND (reference sequence). The CDR3 spans 13 residues. The germline V and J ends were trimmed by 7 bases and 7 bases, with 13 bases remaining between them. In DNA form, the CDR3 reads TGTGCCAGTAACGCGCAGGGGAGTGAAAAACTGTTTTTT. This sequence encodes CASNAQGSEKLFF.

The chain links TRBV9 to TRBJ1-5, with D perhaps TRBD1 (5 bases). Germline V gives CDR1 SGDLS, CDR2 YYNGEE. V was cut by 1 base and J by 6 bases, with 14 bases left in between. The CDR3 is 15 residues long. CDR3 bases: TGTGCCAGCAGCGTAAGTACGGGGGAAGGTCAGCCCCAGCATTTT. It translates to CASSVSTGEGQPQHF. The full variable domain, in which reference TRBV9 and TRBJ1-5 provide the parts outside the CDR3, is DSGVTQTPKHLITATGQRVTLRCSPRSGDLSVYWYQQSLDQGLQFLIQYYNGEERAKGNILERFSAQQFPDLHSELNLSSLELGDSALYFCASSVSTGEGQPQHFGDGTRLSIL.

V gene TRBV7-6 combines with J gene TRBJ1-2; possible D gene TRBD1, 5 bases. V was shortened by 6 bases and J by 5 bases, with 13 bases between the two germline ends. CDR3 size: 13 residues. Germline V gives CDR1 SGHVS, CDR2 FNYEAQ. The CDR3 protein is CASSRGGRYGYTF. For the CDR3, the DNA is TGTGCCAGCAGTCGGGGGGGGAGGTATGGCTACACCTTC.

The gene calls are TRBV12-5 and TRBJ1-4; D remains unclear. Germline assignment: CDR1 LGHNT and CDR2 FRNRAP. The V and J ends lost 0 bases and 0 bases respectively, with 14 bases between them. CDR3 length: 18 residues. CDR3 amino acids: CASGLVLEHKTTNEKLFF. DNA of the CDR3: TGTGCTAGTGGTTTGGTACTAGAACACAAGACAACTAATGAAAAACTGTTTTTT.

J is TRBJ2-7 and V is TRBV11-3; no definite D call. This CDR3 is built from 11 residues. Looked up from germline, CDR1 is SGHNT and CDR2 is YENEEA. V was shortened by 5 bases and J by 3 bases, with 5 bases between the two germline ends. The CDR3 region is CASSRDYEQYF. CDR3 coding DNA: TGTGCCAGCAGCCGAGACTACGAGCAGTACTTC.

V and J are TRBV6-6 and TRBJ1-1; no clear D gene. Germline CDR1 reads MNHNY; CDR2 reads SVGAGI (reference sequence). The CDR3 loop spans 13 amino acids. Trimming left V 6 bases short and J 5 bases short, with 13 bases between. The CDR3 nucleotides are TGTGCCAGCAGGGATCAAGGAGGGACTGAAGCTTTCTTT. This sequence encodes CASRDQGGTEAFF.

The genes are TRBV9 and TRBJ2-5, with 14 bases identical to TRBD2. V lost 5 bases to trimming and J lost 4 bases; unmatched junction nucleotides: 7. The length of the CDR3 is 16 residues. Germline CDR1 is SGDLS and CDR2 is YYNGEE. The CDR3 DNA sequence: TGTGCCAGCAGTCTGACTAGCGGGGGGGCGGGAGAGACCCAGTACTTC. It codes for CASSLTSGGAGETQYF.

The chain has TRBV10-3 and TRBJ1-5, with D possibly matching TRBD1 (5 bases). V lost 2 bases and J 3 bases, leaving 8 bases between the germline ends. CDR3 length equals 14 residues. The germline V gene has CDR1 ENHRY and CDR2 SYGVKD. CDR3 DNA sequence: TGTGCCATCAGTGAGCCGACAGCCAATCAGCCCCAGCATTTT. Translated: CAISEPTANQPQHF.

The sample holds one count of this clone. The chain recombines TRBV2 with TRBJ2-7; D remains unclear. V was pared by 6 bases and J by 0 bases, with 12 bases between. The CDR3 is 14 residues long. Per germline, CDR1 SNHLY and CDR2 FYNNEI. Here the CDR3 DNA reads TGTGCCAGCAGGGAGACGCTAACCTCCTACGAGCAGTACTTC. Translation: CASRETLTSYEQYF.

V gene TRBV6-5 combines with J gene TRBJ1-2, with 7 bases fitting TRBD1. Germline assignment: CDR1 MNHEY and CDR2 SVGAGI. The junction had 9 bases not matched to a gene; V was cut back by 2 bases and J by 6 bases. The CDR3 runs to 15 residues. The CDR3 protein is CASSYHSDRVDGYTF. The CDR3 coding sequence is TGTGCCAGCAGTTACCATTCCGACAGGGTCGATGGCTACACCTTC.

This sequence joins TRBV7-2 and TRBJ2-2; TRBD2 agrees at 7 bases. The CDR3 has 18 amino acids. CDR1 is SGHTA, CDR2 FQGNSA, per germline. V shed 0 bases and J 4 bases; nucleotides not matched to a gene: 11. The CDR3 spells CASSLALGGGSATGELFF. The CDR3, as DNA: TGTGCCAGCAGCTTAGCGTTGGGCGGGGGAAGTGCCACCGGGGAGCTGTTTTTT.

This chain uses TRBV21-1 with TRBJ1-2; TRBD1 is taken as the D call from the table, unchecked against the DNA. TRBV21-1 is a pseudogene segment. The CDR3 consists of 14 residues. CDR3 DNA: TGTGCCAGCAGCAATGTTGGGACACAGTATGGCTACACCTTC. Translated: CASSNVGTQYGYTF.

The genes are TRBV5-1 and TRBJ2-2; D may be TRBD1 (6 bases). Germline assignment: CDR1 SGHRS and CDR2 YFSETQ. Trimming removed 4 bases from V and 0 bases from J, with 13 bases in between. The CDR3 sequence is 16 residues long. The CDR3 sequence is CASSLLGTPNTGELFF. The CDR3 bases are TGCGCCAGCAGCCTGCTAGGGACACCGAACACCGGGGAGCTGTTTTTT.

J is TRBJ2-1 and V is TRBV11-1; 7 nucleotides agree with TRBD1. Trimming at V came to 1 base and at J to 6 bases, leaving 6 bases not matched to a gene. Germline-derived CDR1 and CDR2 are SGHAT and FQDESV (reference sequence). The CDR3 runs to 15 residues. CDR3 nucleotide sequence: TGTGCCAGCAGCTTAGGTCGGACAGGACTCAATGAGCAGTTCTTC. Its translation is CASSLGRTGLNEQFF.

The chain carries TRBV5-1 and TRBJ1-6; D remains ambiguous. The V gene's germline CDR1 is SGHRS and CDR2 YFSETQ. The CDR3 sequence is 14 residues long. Trimming took off 0 bases at V and 7 bases at J, with 8 bases between the two ends. This CDR3 reads CASSLDAGNSPLHF. Written as DNA, the CDR3 is TGCGCCAGCAGCTTGGATGCAGGCAATTCACCCCTCCACTTT.

V usage is TRBV19 and J usage is TRBJ1-5; 8 positions agree with TRBD1. The germline CDR1 and CDR2 sequences are LNHDA and SQIVND (reference sequence). J was trimmed by 0 bases and V by 8 bases; bases with no gene match: 12. The CDR3 is 17 residues long. CDR3 protein: CASATRDRPNSNQPQHF. The DNA for the CDR3 is TGTGCCAGTGCAACCAGGGACAGGCCCAATAGCAATCAGCCCCAGCATTTT.

The chain has TRBV5-1 and TRBJ2-2, with D unresolved. The germline CDR1 and CDR2 sequences are SGHRS and YFSETQ. This CDR3 is built from 14 residues. The ends were cut back, 3 bases at V and 5 bases at J, with 11 bases in the middle. The CDR3 region is CASSSTDWTGELFF. The CDR3 DNA sequence: TGCGCCAGCAGCTCGACTGACTGGACCGGGGAGCTGTTTTTT.

A word on this clone: The germline gene is not matched at one end of the junction; a read error may be the cause. The chain has TRBV10-2 and TRBJ2-3; D is perhaps TRBD1 (5 bases). Germline V gene data show CDR1 as WSHSY and CDR2 as SAAADI. This CDR3 comprises 15 residues. The CDR3 DNA follows: TGCGCCAGCAATGAGTGGGGCCGTTCCCCAGATACGCAGTATTTT. Translating gives CASNEWGRSPDTQYF.

Only a few counts were recorded for this clone. This chain uses TRBV5-6 with TRBJ2-5; possible D gene TRBD1, 5 bases. Per germline, CDR1 SGHDT and CDR2 YYEEEE. The length of the CDR3 is 13 residues. Trimming stripped 2 bases from V and 9 bases from J, with 14 bases between. CDR3 sequence reads: CASSFLRQGAQYF. CDR3 DNA: TGTGCCAGCAGCTTCTTGCGGCAAGGGGCCCAGTACTTC.

This chain joins TRBV29-1 and TRBJ2-5, with a tentative D call TRBD1 (6 bases). V dropped 4 bases and J dropped 1 base, with 13 bases sitting between them. The germline gives CDR1 SQVTM, CDR2 ANQGSEA. The CDR3 sequence is 14 residues long. CDR3 nucleotide sequence: TGCAGCGTTGTACCCGGACAGAGCCAAGAGACCCAGTACTTC. It codes for CSVVPGQSQETQYF.

The chain couples TRBV6-5 to TRBJ1-3; D might be TRBD1 (6 bases). Trimming removed 0 bases at V and 0 bases at J, with 9 bases between. This CDR3 contains 16 residues. Per germline, CDR1 MNHEY and CDR2 SVGAGI. CDR3 sequence (DNA): TGTGCCAGCAGTTACTCGGGACATAGCTCTGGAAACACCATATATTTT. Protein sequence: CASSYSGHSSGNTIYF.

This sequence joins TRBV2 and TRBJ2-7; the D gene is possibly TRBD1 (5 bases). Germline V gene sequence: CDR1 SNHLY, CDR2 FYNNEI. This CDR3 is built from 14 residues. The V and J ends lost 2 bases and 6 bases respectively, with 14 bases between them. For the CDR3, the DNA is TGTGCCAGCAGTGAATTCGAGACAGTCGTCGAGCAGTACTTC. It encodes CASSEFETVVEQYF.

This chain joins TRBV27 and TRBJ2-5, with no clear D. CDR1 and CDR2 from the germline V gene are MNHEY and SMNVEV (reference sequence). V dropped 2 bases and J dropped 13 bases, with 17 bases sitting between them. The CDR3 is 13 amino acids. CDR3 DNA: TGTGCCAGCAGTTTAAAGGTGCGGAGCCTCCCGTACTTC. This codes for CASSLKVRSLPYF.

The J gene is TRBJ2-7, the V gene TRBV27, with D perhaps TRBD1 (5 bases). With 6 bases removed from V and 5 bases from J, the gap between germline ends came to 17 bases. This CDR3 spans 14 amino acids. CDR1 MNHEY and CDR2 SMNVEV come from the germline V gene (reference sequence). CDR3 protein: CASSLEYRYHEQYF. CDR3 nucleotides: TGTGCCAGCAGCTTAGAATACAGGTACCACGAGCAGTACTTC.

The chain couples TRBV6-5 to TRBJ2-2; D uncertain. Germline V lookup: CDR1 MNHEY, CDR2 SVGAGI. Trimming removed 0 bases at V and 5 bases at J, with 4 bases between. The CDR3 loop spans 13 amino acids. The CDR3 here is CASSYSATGELFF. Written as DNA, the CDR3 is TGTGCCAGCAGTTACTCTGCGACCGGGGAGCTGTTTTTT.

This chain joins TRBV7-3 and TRBJ2-7; TRBD1 matches at 9 bases. The CDR3 has 14 residues. Germline V gene sequence: CDR1 SGHTA, CDR2 FQGTGA. Germline trimming cut 5 bases from V and 6 bases from J; bases unmatched to any gene: 8. The CDR3 sequence is CASSRTQGAGEQYF. The CDR3 nucleotides read TGTGCCAGCAGCCGCACACAGGGGGCGGGCGAGCAGTACTTC.

J is TRBJ2-2 and V is TRBV5-1; possible D gene TRBD1, 6 bases. V dropped 6 bases and J dropped 6 bases, with 15 bases sitting between them. Germline V gives CDR1 SGHRS, CDR2 YFSETQ. The CDR3 runs to 14 residues. The CDR3 DNA sequence: TGCGCCAGCACCACACAGGGAGCGGCCGGGGAGCTGTTTTTT. Translation gives CASTTQGAAGELFF.

The rearrangement links TRBV9 to TRBJ2-5; D possibly corresponds to TRBD1 (5 bases). There are 14 residues in the CDR3. Germline assignment: CDR1 SGDLS and CDR2 YYNGEE. V lost 2 bases, J lost 5 bases, and 13 bases lay in between. The CDR3 sequence is CASSVSARVETQYF. DNA of the CDR3: TGTGCCAGCAGCGTCTCGGCCAGGGTGGAGACCCAGTACTTC.

The chain is built from TRBV12-5 and TRBJ2-2, with TRBD1 matching over 10 bases. The CDR3 runs to 15 residues. The V and J ends lost 6 bases and 4 bases, in that order; junction bases with no gene match: 5. Per germline, CDR1 LGHNT and CDR2 FRNRAP. CDR3 nucleotides: TGTGCTAGTGGAACAGGACAGGGGGTCACCGGGGAGCTGTTTTTT. It specifies CASGTGQGVTGELFF.

The chain employs TRBV23-1 and TRBJ2-7, with a tentative D call TRBD1 (5 bases). TRBV23-1 is filed as an ORF, its function uncertain. Trimming removed 2 bases from V and 1 base from J, with 15 bases in between. This CDR3 comprises 16 residues. The CDR3 nucleotides read TGCGCCAGCAGTCAAAGTCAACGGACATCTTCCTACGAGCAGTACTTC. Translation: CASSQSQRTSSYEQYF.

V gene TRBV1 combines with J gene TRBJ2-1; TRBD2, the table's D call, was not compared with the DNA. TRBV1 is reported as a pseudogene. The CDR3 spans 18 residues. The CDR3 reads CTSSQVGRERGYSFEQFF. In nucleotides, the CDR3 is TGCACCAGCAGCCAAGTGGGAAGGGAGAGAGGTTATTCTTTTGAGCAGTTCTTC.

The chain employs TRBV5-5 and TRBJ2-2; 9 bases fit TRBD2. Germline V lookup: CDR1 SGHKS, CDR2 YYEKEE (reference sequence). After removal of 2 bases from V and 5 bases from J, the junction contained 7 bases not matched to a gene. This CDR3 has 16 amino acids. The CDR3: CASSFRPSGETGELFF. CDR3 bases: TGTGCCAGCAGCTTTCGGCCTAGCGGGGAAACCGGGGAGCTGTTTTTT.